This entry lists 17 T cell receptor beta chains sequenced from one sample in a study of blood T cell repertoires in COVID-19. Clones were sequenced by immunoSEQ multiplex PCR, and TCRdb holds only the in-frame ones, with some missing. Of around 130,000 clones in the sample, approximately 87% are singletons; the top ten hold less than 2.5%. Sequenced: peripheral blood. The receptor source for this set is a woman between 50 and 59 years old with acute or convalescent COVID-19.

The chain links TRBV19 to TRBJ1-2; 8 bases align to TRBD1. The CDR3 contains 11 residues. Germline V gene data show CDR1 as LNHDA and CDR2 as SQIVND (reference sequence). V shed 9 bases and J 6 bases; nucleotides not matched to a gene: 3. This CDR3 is CASGQGHGYTF. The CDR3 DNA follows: TGTGCCAGCGGACAGGGCCATGGCTACACCTTC.

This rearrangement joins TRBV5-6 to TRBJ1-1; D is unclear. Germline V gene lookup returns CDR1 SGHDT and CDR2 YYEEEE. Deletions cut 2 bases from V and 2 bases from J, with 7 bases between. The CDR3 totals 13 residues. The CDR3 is CASSFGFNTEAFF. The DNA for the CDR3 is TGTGCCAGCAGCTTCGGGTTTAACACTGAAGCTTTCTTT.

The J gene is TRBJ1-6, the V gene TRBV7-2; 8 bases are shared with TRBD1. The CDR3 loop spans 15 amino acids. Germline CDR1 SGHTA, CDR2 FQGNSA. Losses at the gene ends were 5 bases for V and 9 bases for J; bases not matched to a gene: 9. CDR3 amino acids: CASSERQGFGSPLHF. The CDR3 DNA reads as TGTGCCAGCAGCGAGCGACAGGGGTTCGGTTCACCCCTCCACTTT.

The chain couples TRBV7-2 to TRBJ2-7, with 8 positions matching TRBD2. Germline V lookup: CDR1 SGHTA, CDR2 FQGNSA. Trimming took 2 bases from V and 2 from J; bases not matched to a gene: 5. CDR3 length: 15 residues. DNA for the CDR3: TGTGCCAGCAGCTTACTAGCGGGCAAGCCCTACGAGCAGTACTTC. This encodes CASSLLAGKPYEQYF.

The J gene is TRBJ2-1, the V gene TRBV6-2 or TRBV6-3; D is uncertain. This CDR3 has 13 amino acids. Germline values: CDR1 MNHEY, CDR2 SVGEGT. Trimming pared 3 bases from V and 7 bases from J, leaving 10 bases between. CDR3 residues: CASSYSLLNEQFF. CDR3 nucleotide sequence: TGTGCCAGCAGTTATTCCCTTCTGAATGAGCAGTTCTTC.

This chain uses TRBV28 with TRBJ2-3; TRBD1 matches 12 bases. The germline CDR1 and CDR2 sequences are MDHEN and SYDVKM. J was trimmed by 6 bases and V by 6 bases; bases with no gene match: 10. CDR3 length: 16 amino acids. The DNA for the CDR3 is TGTGCCAGCAGGATCATCCGGGACAGGGGGCAGGATACGCAGTATTTT. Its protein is CASRIIRDRGQDTQYF.

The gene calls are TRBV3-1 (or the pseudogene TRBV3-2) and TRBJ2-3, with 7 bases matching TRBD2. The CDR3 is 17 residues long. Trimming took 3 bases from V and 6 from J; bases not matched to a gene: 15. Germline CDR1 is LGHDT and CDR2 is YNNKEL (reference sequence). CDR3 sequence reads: CASSHTGGFGSRDTQYF. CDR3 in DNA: TGTGCCAGCAGCCATACCGGGGGGTTCGGGAGTAGGGATACGCAGTATTTT.

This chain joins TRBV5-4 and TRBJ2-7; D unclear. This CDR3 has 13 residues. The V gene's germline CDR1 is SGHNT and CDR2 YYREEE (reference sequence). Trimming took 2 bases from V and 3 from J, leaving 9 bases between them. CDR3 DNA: TGTGCCAGCAGCTTAGAGGCCAGCTACGAGCAGTACTTC. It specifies CASSLEASYEQYF. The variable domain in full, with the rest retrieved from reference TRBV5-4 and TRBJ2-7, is ETGVTQSPTHLIKTRGQQVTLRCSSQSGHNTVSWYQQALGQGPQFIFQYYREEENGRGNFPPRFSGLQFPNYSSELNVNALELDDSALYLCASSLEASYEQYFGPGTRLTVT.

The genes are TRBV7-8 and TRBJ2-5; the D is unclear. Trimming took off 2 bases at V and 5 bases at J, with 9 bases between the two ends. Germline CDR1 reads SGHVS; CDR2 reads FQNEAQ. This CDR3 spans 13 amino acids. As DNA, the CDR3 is TGTGCCAGCAGCTTATGGCTCTGGGAGACCCAGTACTTC. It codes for CASSLWLWETQYF.

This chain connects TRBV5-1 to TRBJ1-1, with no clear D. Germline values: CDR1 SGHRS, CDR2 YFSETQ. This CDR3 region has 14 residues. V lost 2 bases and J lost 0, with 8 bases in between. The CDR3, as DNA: TGCGCCAGCAGCTTTAGTGGTATGAACACTGAAGCTTTCTTT. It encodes CASSFSGMNTEAFF.

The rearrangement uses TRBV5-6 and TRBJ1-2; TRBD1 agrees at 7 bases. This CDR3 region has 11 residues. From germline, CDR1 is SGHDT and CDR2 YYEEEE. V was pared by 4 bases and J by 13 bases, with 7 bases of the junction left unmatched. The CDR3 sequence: CASSMTGFSTF. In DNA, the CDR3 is TGTGCCAGCAGCATGACAGGGTTCTCCACCTTC.

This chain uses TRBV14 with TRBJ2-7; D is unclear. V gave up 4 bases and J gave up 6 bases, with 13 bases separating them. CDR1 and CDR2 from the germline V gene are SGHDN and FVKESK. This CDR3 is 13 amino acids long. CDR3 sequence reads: CASSRGVIIEQYF. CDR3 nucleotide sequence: TGTGCCAGCAGCCGAGGTGTAATCATCGAGCAGTACTTC.

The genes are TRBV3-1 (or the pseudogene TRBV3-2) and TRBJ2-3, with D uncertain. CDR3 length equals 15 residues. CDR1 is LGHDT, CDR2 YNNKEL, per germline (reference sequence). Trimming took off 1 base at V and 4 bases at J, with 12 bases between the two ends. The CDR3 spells CASSQGPGWADTQYF. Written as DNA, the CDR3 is TGTGCCAGCAGCCAAGGTCCGGGTTGGGCAGATACGCAGTATTTT.

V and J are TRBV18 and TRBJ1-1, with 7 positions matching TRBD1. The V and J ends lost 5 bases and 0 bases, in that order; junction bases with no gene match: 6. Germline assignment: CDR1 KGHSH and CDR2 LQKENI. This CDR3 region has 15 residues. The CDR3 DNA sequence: TGTGCCAGCTCAGGACAGGCCTTTATGAACACTGAAGCTTTCTTT. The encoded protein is CASSGQAFMNTEAFF.

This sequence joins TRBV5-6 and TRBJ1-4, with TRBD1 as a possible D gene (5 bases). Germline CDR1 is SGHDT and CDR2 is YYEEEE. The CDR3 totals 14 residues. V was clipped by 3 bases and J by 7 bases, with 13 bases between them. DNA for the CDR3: TGTGCCAGCAGCTCGGACGGGGGAAGTGAAAAACTGTTTTTT. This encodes CASSSDGGSEKLFF. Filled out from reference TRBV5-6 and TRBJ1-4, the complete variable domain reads DAGVTQSPTHLIKTRGQQVTLRCSPKSGHDTVSWYQQALGQGPQFIFQYYEEEERQRGNFPDRFSGHQFPNYSSELNVNALLLGDSALYLCASSSDGGSEKLFFGSGTQLSVL.

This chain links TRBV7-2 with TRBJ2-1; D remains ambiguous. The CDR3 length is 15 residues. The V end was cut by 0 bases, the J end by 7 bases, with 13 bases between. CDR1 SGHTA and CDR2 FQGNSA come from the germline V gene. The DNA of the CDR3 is TGTGCCAGCAGCTTAGCGGGCCCTAAAAGGAATGAGCAGTTCTTC. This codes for CASSLAGPKRNEQFF.

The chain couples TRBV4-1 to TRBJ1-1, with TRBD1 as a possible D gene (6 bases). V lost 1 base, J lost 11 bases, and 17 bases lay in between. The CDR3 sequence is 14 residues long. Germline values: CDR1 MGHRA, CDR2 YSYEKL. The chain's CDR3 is CASSQVNRALGAFF. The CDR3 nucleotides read TGCGCCAGCAGCCAAGTGAACAGGGCCCTCGGGGCTTTCTTT.